These 32 T cell receptor beta chains originate from one sample sequenced in a study of T-cell reconstitution after alpha-beta-depleted transplantation in children. Preparation of the TCRbeta library was carried out with unique molecular identifiers. TCRdb ran MiXCR on the PCR reads and lists one entry per CDR3 protein. In the table there are 540,000 or so distinct CDR3 sequences, more than 20% of which are singletons. This specimen was PBMCs, mostly from graft donor cells, taken 360 days after TCRalphabeta/CD19-depleted stem cell transplant. The receptors were sampled from a boy less than two years old who had a stem cell transplant for acute myeloid leukemia, so the T cells may come from the graft donor.

The V gene is TRBV18, the J gene TRBJ2-3; D is undetermined. V lost 2 bases and J 0 bases, leaving 9 bases between the germline ends. Germline V lookup: CDR1 KGHSH, CDR2 LQKENI. This CDR3 contains 15 residues. Written as DNA, the CDR3 is TGTGCCAGCTCACCAGGGTTGGCCAGCACAGATACGCAGTATTTT. Translation gives CASSPGLASTDTQYF.

The chain combines TRBV28 with TRBJ2-7, with 9 bases fitting TRBD1. The germline CDR1 and CDR2 sequences are MDHEN and SYDVKM. This CDR3 is 14 amino acids long. Trimming removed 8 bases from V and 3 bases from J; junction bases left unmatched: 8. CDR3 in DNA: TGTGCCAGCGCCCCAACAGGGGGCTACTACGAGCAGTACGTC. Its translation is CASAPTGGYYEQYV.

There are many counts of this clonotype. CDR3 sequence: CASSQALAGVYEQYF. CDR3 coding DNA: TGTGCCAGCAGCCAAGCACTAGCGGGGGTTTACGAGCAGTACTTC. J is TRBJ2-7 and V is TRBV3-1; 11 nucleotides match TRBD2. Trimming took 1 base from V and 4 from J; bases not matched to a gene: 3. CDR1 and CDR2 from the germline V gene are LGHDT and YNNKEL (reference sequence). The CDR3 is 15 residues long.

This clonotype was seen repeatedly, ten times or more. The chain employs TRBV5-5 and TRBJ1-3; TRBD1 agrees at 7 bases. With V trimmed by 2 bases and J by 2 bases, 10 bases remained unmatched. The CDR3 has 17 amino acids. Germline CDR1 reads SGHKS; CDR2 reads YYEKEE (reference sequence). CDR3 in amino acids: CASSFGTDARTGNTIYF. In DNA form, the CDR3 reads TGTGCCAGCAGCTTCGGGACAGACGCACGAACTGGAAACACCATATATTTT. The variable domain in full, completed from reference TRBV5-5 and TRBJ1-3, reads DAGVTQSPTHLIKTRGQQVTLRCSPISGHKSVSWYQQVLGQGPQFIFQYYEKEERGRGNFPDRFSARQFPNYSSELNVNALLLGDSALYLCASSFGTDARTGNTIYFGEGSWLTVV.

The chain carries TRBV2 and TRBJ1-2; 7 bases fit TRBD1. Per the germline V gene, CDR1 is SNHLY and CDR2 is FYNNEI. The CDR3 extends over 12 amino acids. V shed 10 bases and J 8 bases; nucleotides not matched to a gene: 10. The CDR3 sequence: CANERGGQGYTF. The CDR3 DNA reads as TGTGCCAACGAGAGGGGGGGACAGGGCTACACCTTC.

The rearrangement uses TRBV29-1 and TRBJ1-1; D perhaps matches TRBD1 (6 bases). V was pared by 7 bases and J by 6 bases, with 15 bases between. This CDR3 has 12 residues. Looked up from germline, CDR1 is SQVTM and CDR2 is ANQGSEA. CDR3 loop: CSGQQGDAEAFF. The CDR3 coding sequence is TGCAGCGGACAACAGGGAGACGCTGAAGCTTTCTTT.

This CDR3 reads CSARGSSRGFHNEQFF. As DNA, the CDR3 is TGCAGTGCTAGAGGCTCCAGTCGGGGATTCCACAATGAGCAGTTCTTC. The chain employs TRBV20-1 and TRBJ2-1, with D perhaps matching TRBD2 (5 bases). Trimming took off 1 base at V and 5 bases at J, with 18 bases between the two ends. CDR1 is DFQATT and CDR2 is SNEGSKA in the germline V gene (reference sequence). The CDR3 has 16 amino acids.

This clonotype was recorded at least ten times. The chain joins TRBV29-1 to TRBJ2-7; D might be TRBD2 (6 bases). The CDR3 consists of 11 residues. V was clipped by 7 bases and J by 7 bases, with 14 bases between them. In germline, CDR1 is SQVTM, CDR2 ANQGSEA. CDR3 sequence: CSAVSRGEQYF. CDR3 DNA: TGCAGCGCCGTTAGTCGGGGGGAGCAGTACTTC.

V usage is TRBV7-2 and J usage is TRBJ2-5; 7 bases are shared with TRBD1. The CDR3 consists of 16 residues. With V trimmed by 5 bases and J by 1 base, 10 bases remained unmatched. Germline V gene sequence: CDR1 SGHTA, CDR2 FQGNSA. Here the CDR3 DNA reads TGTGCCAGCAGCCCTCGGGACAGTTCCATCCAAGAGACCCAGTACTTC. Its translation is CASSPRDSSIQETQYF.

The chain joins TRBV20-1 to TRBJ1-4; 7 bases are a match to TRBD1. Germline V gives CDR1 DFQATT, CDR2 SNEGSKA (reference sequence). The ends lost 6 bases at V and 5 bases at J; junction bases unmatched: 6. The CDR3 has 13 residues. This chain's CDR3 is CSAKGQLNEKLFF. The DNA for the CDR3 is TGCAGTGCGAAGGGACAGTTGAATGAAAAACTGTTTTTT.

The chain joins TRBV12-3 or TRBV12-4 to TRBJ2-7, with D perhaps matching TRBD1 or TRBD2 (5 bases each). Trimming left V 6 bases short and J 2 bases short, with 20 bases between. This CDR3 comprises 16 residues. The CDR3 here is CASSLKSGLRPYEQYF. In DNA form, the CDR3 reads TGTGCCAGCAGCTTAAAGTCGGGGCTGAGACCCTACGAGCAGTACTTC.

This clonotype was seen repeatedly, ten times or more. The chain combines TRBV20-1 with TRBJ1-1; D is uncertain. From germline, CDR1 is DFQATT and CDR2 SNEGSKA (reference sequence). V gave up 5 bases and J gave up 5 bases, with 15 bases separating them. This CDR3 region has 13 residues. The CDR3 loop reads CSAAGPRGTEAFF. CDR3 in DNA: TGCAGTGCTGCCGGACCCCGCGGAACTGAAGCTTTCTTT.

The chain carries TRBV4-1 and TRBJ2-3; TRBD2 is a possible D gene (5 bases). The V end lost 1 base, the J end lost 4 bases, and 12 bases lay between the germline ends. The CDR3 is 15 residues long. CDR1 is MGHRA and CDR2 is YSYEKL in the germline V gene. The CDR3 DNA reads TGCGCCAGCAGCCAAGGAGGGTCTGGGGCAGATACGCAGTATTTT. Its translation: CASSQGGSGADTQYF.

Worth noting for this clonotype: A read error is possible here, since a much larger clone lies one base away. J is TRBJ2-3 and V is TRBV7-2; D assignment may be TRBD1 or TRBD2 (5 bases each). The CDR3 has 14 amino acids. The ends were cut back, 3 bases at V and 2 bases at J, with 9 bases in the middle. Per germline, CDR1 SGHTA and CDR2 FQGNSA. The CDR3 region is CASSLMGVTDTQYF. The CDR3 nucleotides read TGTGCCAGCAGCTTGATGGGGGTCACAGATACGCAGTATTTT.

This clonotype was seen a few times. The rearrangement joins TRBV12-3 or TRBV12-4 to TRBJ2-3; D not resolved. This CDR3 comprises 14 residues. Trimming pared 6 bases from V and 2 bases from J, leaving 12 bases between. CDR3 DNA sequence: TGTGCCAGCAGCATCCTAGGCGACACAGATACGCAGTATTTT. Translated, it gives CASSILGDTDTQYF.

This clonotype showed up many times. The rearrangement links TRBV6-5 to TRBJ1-1; 7 bases are shared with TRBD1. Germline lookup yields CDR1 MNHEY and CDR2 SVGAGI. V lost 1 base to trimming and J lost 6 bases; unmatched junction nucleotides: 2. CDR3 length: 13 amino acids. The CDR3 reads CASSYWDSSEAFF. As DNA, the CDR3 is TGTGCCAGCAGTTACTGGGACAGCTCTGAAGCTTTCTTT.

This clonotype came up a few times. The V call is TRBV20-1, the J call TRBJ2-6; 7 positions match TRBD1. J was trimmed by 0 bases and V by 5 bases; bases with no gene match: 13. The CDR3 is made up of 18 amino acids. The germline gives CDR1 DFQATT, CDR2 SNEGSKA (reference sequence). The CDR3 reads CSASLRDSYFSGANVLTF. The CDR3 DNA follows: TGCAGTGCTTCGCTCCGGGACAGCTACTTCTCTGGGGCCAACGTCCTGACTTTC.

This clonotype occurred many times. The genes are TRBV7-2 and TRBJ2-2, with a possible D match to TRBD1 (6 bases). The germline V gene encodes CDR1 SGHTA and CDR2 FQGNSA. The CDR3 has 17 residues. V lost 2 bases, J lost 4 bases, and 17 bases lay in between. The CDR3 spells CASSLRGRGEGTGELFF. Here the CDR3 DNA reads TGTGCCAGCAGCTTAAGGGGCAGGGGAGAAGGCACCGGGGAGCTGTTTTTT. Full variable domain (rest looked up from reference TRBV7-2 and TRBJ2-2): GAGVSQSPSNKVTEKGKDVELRCDPISGHTALYWYRQSLGQGLEFLIYFQGNSAPDKSGLPSDRFSAERTGGSVSTLTIQRTQQEDSAVYLCASSLRGRGEGTGELFFGEGSRLTVL.

This clonotype was recorded a few times. This chain joins TRBV20-1 and TRBJ1-1; 7 positions match TRBD1. The germline CDR1 and CDR2 sequences are DFQATT and SNEGSKA (reference sequence). J lost 2 bases, V lost 7 bases, and 7 bases had no gene match. The CDR3 extends over 13 amino acids. The CDR3 DNA reads as TGCAGTGGCAGGGGGGGCACTAACACTGAAGCTTTCTTT. It translates to CSGRGGTNTEAFF.

The chain has TRBV12-5 and TRBJ2-5, with 7 bases identical to TRBD1. CDR1 is LGHNT, CDR2 FRNRAP, per germline. The CDR3 has 16 amino acids. V lost 2 bases to trimming and J lost 4 bases; unmatched junction nucleotides: 10. Here the CDR3 reads CASGLSRTGGLETQYF. The CDR3 DNA is TGTGCTAGTGGTTTGTCTAGGACAGGCGGATTAGAGACCCAGTACTTC.

The chain uses TRBV29-1 and TRBJ2-3; 9 bases agree with TRBD1. The length of the CDR3 is 15 residues. Losses at the gene ends were 0 bases for V and 6 bases for J; bases not matched to a gene: 7. CDR1 is SQVTM, CDR2 ANQGSEA, per germline. This CDR3 is CSVEDPGDREDTQYF. As DNA, the CDR3 is TGCAGCGTTGAAGATCCCGGGGACAGGGAGGATACGCAGTATTTT.

This clonotype came up a few times. This sequence joins TRBV18 and TRBJ2-5; perhaps TRBD2 as D (5 bases). The CDR3 contains 14 residues. V was shortened by 3 bases and J by 5 bases, with 13 bases between the two germline ends. Germline CDR1 KGHSH, CDR2 LQKENI. This CDR3 is CASSPPVGEETQYF. The CDR3 DNA follows: TGTGCCAGCTCACCCCCGGTCGGGGAGGAGACCCAGTACTTC.

This clonotype was detected a few times. V and J are TRBV6-1 and TRBJ2-3, with a tentative D call TRBD1 (6 bases). Germline CDR1 is MNHNS and CDR2 is SASEGT. The CDR3 has 13 amino acids. V was cut by 11 bases and J by 4 bases, with 16 bases left in between. Here the CDR3 DNA reads TGTGCCGTACAGGGTGCAGGGGCAGATACGCAGTATTTT. Its protein is CAVQGAGADTQYF.

This clonotype was seen a handful of times. The rearrangement links TRBV24-1 to TRBJ2-1; 8 positions match TRBD1. Germline-derived CDR1 and CDR2 are KGHDR and SFDVKD. With V trimmed by 3 bases and J by 8 bases, 8 bases remained unmatched. This CDR3 contains 15 residues. In DNA form, the CDR3 reads TGTGCCACCAGTGATCCTTGGACAGGGCGGGATGAGCAGTTCTTC. Translating gives CATSDPWTGRDEQFF.

Of note for this clonotype: The conserved final phenylalanine or tryptophan is absent from the CDR3, which likely points to a read error. The J gene is TRBJ1-6, the V gene TRBV20-1; D is possibly TRBD1 (5 bases). CDR3 length equals 13 residues. CDR1 and CDR2 from the germline V gene are DFQATT and SNEGSKA (reference sequence). Deletions cut 6 bases from V and 13 bases from J, with 19 bases between. CDR3 nucleotides: TGCAGTGCGAGCGTCGGGGGAGGGTCTCCCCTCCACTAT. Translated, it gives CSASVGGGSPLHY.

This clonotype was counted a few times. This chain links TRBV6-5 with TRBJ2-2; weak D call: TRBD2 (5 bases). Germline V CDR1 and CDR2: MNHEY, SVGAGI. The V and J ends lost 2 bases and 5 bases respectively, with 15 bases between them. This CDR3 spans 16 amino acids. CDR3 loop: CASSYTTGRRTGELFF. The CDR3 DNA reads as TGTGCCAGCAGTTACACAACCGGGCGGAGGACCGGGGAGCTGTTTTTT.

Ten or more counts support this clonotype. The chain combines TRBV6-1 with TRBJ2-3; TRBD1 matches at 7 bases. Trimming took 5 bases from V and 6 from J; bases not matched to a gene: 11. The CDR3 is 15 amino acids. The V gene's germline CDR1 is MNHNS and CDR2 SASEGT. This chain's CDR3 is CASSMDRFPADTQYF. The CDR3 coding sequence is TGTGCCAGCAGTATGGACAGGTTCCCCGCGGATACGCAGTATTTT.

The V gene is TRBV11-1, the J gene TRBJ2-1, with a tentative D call TRBD1 (6 bases). Germline-derived CDR1 and CDR2 are SGHAT and FQDESV (reference sequence). Trimming took 6 bases from V and 5 from J, leaving 26 bases between them. The CDR3 contains 18 residues. CDR3 region: CASSPGGGSLSNHNEQFF. CDR3 nucleotides: TGTGCCAGCAGTCCTGGGGGCGGTTCCCTCAGCAATCACAATGAGCAGTTCTTC. The full variable domain, completed using reference TRBV11-1 and TRBJ2-1, is EAEVAQSPRYKITEKSQAVAFWCDPISGHATLYWYRQILGQGPELLVQFQDESVVDDSQLPKDRFSAERLKGVDSTLKIQPAELGDSAMYLCASSPGGGSLSNHNEQFFGPGTRLTVL.

The chain recombines TRBV6-2 or TRBV6-3 with TRBJ1-1; D is ambiguous. This CDR3 spans 12 amino acids. Germline CDR1 and CDR2: MNHEY and SVGEGT. V lost 2 bases to trimming and J lost 6 bases, with 7 bases between them. The CDR3 nucleotides read TGTGCCAGCAGTTACCTGCGGGCTGAAGCTTTCTTT. Protein: CASSYLRAEAFF.

Remarks on this clonotype: This is likely a read error, given that the CDR3 carries no conserved phenylalanine or tryptophan at its end. J is TRBJ2-3 and V is TRBV6-5; D gene unclear. Germline CDR1 is MNHEY and CDR2 is SVGAGI. The CDR3 runs 10 residues. Trimming removed 8 bases from V and 7 bases from J, with 7 bases in between. CDR3 region: CASGEYTQYS. The CDR3 DNA reads as TGTGCCAGCGGGGAATATACGCAGTATTCT.

This clonotype has more than one count but fewer than ten. This chain connects TRBV19 to TRBJ2-3; D remains ambiguous. The CDR3 has 15 residues. Germline loops: CDR1 LNHDA, CDR2 SQIVND (reference sequence). V was pared by 3 bases and J by 6 bases, with 16 bases between. CDR3 region: CASSISIGTGDTQYF. The CDR3 nucleotides read TGTGCCAGTAGTATTTCTATCGGAACCGGGGATACGCAGTATTTT.

V usage is TRBV29-1 and J usage is TRBJ2-1; unclear D gene. The germline gives CDR1 SQVTM, CDR2 ANQGSEA. The CDR3 runs to 11 residues. V was cut by 1 base and J by 9 bases, with 7 bases left in between. CDR3 amino acids: CSVEANGEQFF. CDR3 bases: TGCAGCGTTGAAGCCAACGGTGAGCAGTTCTTC.